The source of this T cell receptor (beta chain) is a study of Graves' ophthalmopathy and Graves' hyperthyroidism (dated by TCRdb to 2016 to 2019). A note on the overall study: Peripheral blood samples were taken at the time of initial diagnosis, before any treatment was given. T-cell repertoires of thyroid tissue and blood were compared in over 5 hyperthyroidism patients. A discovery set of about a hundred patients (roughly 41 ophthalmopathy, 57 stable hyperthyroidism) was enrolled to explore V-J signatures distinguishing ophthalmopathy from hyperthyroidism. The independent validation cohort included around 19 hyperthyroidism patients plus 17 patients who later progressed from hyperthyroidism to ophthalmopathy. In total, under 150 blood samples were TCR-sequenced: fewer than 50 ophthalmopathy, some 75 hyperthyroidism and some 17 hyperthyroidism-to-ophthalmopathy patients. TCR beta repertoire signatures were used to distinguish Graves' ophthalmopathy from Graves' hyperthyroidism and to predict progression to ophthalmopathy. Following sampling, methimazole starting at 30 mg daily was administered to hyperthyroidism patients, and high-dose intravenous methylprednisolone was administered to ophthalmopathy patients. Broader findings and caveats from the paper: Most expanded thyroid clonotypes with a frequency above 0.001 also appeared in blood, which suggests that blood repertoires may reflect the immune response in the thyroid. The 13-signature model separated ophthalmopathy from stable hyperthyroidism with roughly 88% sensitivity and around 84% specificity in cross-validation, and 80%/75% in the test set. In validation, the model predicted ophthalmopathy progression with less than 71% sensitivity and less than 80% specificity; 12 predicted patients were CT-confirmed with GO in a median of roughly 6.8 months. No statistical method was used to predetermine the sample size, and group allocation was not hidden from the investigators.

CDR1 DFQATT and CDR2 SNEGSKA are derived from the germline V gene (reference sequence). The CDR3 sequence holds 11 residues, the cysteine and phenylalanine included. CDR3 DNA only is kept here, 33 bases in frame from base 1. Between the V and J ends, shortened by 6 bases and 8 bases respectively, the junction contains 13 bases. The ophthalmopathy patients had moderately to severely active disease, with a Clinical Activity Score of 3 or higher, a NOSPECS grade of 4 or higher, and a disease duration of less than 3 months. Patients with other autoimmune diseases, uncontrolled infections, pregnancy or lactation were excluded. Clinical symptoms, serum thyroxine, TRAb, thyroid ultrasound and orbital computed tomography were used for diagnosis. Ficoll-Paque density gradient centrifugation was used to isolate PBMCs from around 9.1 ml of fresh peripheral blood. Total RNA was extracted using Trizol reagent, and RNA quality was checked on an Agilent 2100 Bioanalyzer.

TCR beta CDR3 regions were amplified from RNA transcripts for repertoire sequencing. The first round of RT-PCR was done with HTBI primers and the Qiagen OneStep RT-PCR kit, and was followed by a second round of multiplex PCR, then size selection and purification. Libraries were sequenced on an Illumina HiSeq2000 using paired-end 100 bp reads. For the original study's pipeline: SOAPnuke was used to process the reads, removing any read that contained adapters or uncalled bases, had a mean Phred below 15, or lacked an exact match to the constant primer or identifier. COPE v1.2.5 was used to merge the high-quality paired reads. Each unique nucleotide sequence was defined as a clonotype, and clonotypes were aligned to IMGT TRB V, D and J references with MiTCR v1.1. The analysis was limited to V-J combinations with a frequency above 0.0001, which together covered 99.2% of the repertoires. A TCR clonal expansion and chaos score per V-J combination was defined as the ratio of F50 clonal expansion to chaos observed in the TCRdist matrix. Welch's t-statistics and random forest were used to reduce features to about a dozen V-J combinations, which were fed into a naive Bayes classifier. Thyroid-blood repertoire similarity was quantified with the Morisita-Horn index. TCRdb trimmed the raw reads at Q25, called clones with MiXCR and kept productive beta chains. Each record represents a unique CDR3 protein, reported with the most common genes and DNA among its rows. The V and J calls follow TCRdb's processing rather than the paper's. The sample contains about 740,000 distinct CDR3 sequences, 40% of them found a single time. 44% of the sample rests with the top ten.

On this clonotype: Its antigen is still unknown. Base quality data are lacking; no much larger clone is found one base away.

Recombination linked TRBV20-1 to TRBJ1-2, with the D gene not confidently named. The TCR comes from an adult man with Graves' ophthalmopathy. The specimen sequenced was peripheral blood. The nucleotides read TGCAGTGCCACCCACCCGGGGGGCTACACCTTC. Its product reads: CSATHPGGYTF.